The next 28 T cell receptor beta chains were all read from a single sample in a study of shared clonotypes between healthy human individuals. Naive CD8 cells comprised CD45RO-negative, CCR7-positively selected cells, excluding terminally differentiated effector memory CD45RA+ cells. Measured with immunoSEQ multiplex PCR; TCRdb has only the in-frame clones, and not every one. Of under 600,000 clones in the sample, roughly 98% were seen once. Sequencing was carried out using naive CD8+ T cells sorted from blood. These receptors came from a man aged 25-40 years in good health.

This clone was found once. The same CDR3 arises from other DNA sequences in this sample as well. The V gene is TRBV27, the J gene TRBJ2-3, with TRBD2 matching 7 bases. Germline trimming cut 3 bases from V and 1 base from J; bases unmatched to any gene: 4. The CDR3 runs 15 residues. In germline, CDR1 is MNHEY, CDR2 SMNVEV (reference sequence). The DNA for the CDR3 is TGTGCCAGCAGTTTCCTGGCGGGAGGCACAGATACGCAGTATTTT. Its translation is CASSFLAGGTDTQYF.

The rearrangement joins TRBV15 to TRBJ2-6; no clear D. Trimming removed 3 bases at V and 0 bases at J, with 12 bases between. Germline V gives CDR1 LNHNV, CDR2 YYDKDF (reference sequence). This CDR3 region has 17 residues. The CDR3, as DNA: TGTGCCACCAGCAGTCACGTGTACGGCTCTGGGGCCAACGTCCTGACTTTC. As protein: CATSSHVYGSGANVLTF.

The chain's CDR3 is CASSQDTGVGQPQHF. CDR3 bases: TGCGCCAGCAGCCAAGATACCGGGGTGGGCCAGCCCCAGCATTTT. This sequence joins TRBV4-3 and TRBJ1-5; D not certain. The CDR3 spans 15 residues. CDR1 is LGHNA and CDR2 is YSLEER in the germline V gene. Trimming took off 0 bases at V and 7 bases at J, with 13 bases between the two ends.

The rearrangement joins TRBV27 to TRBJ2-1, with TRBD2 identical over 8 bases. The CDR3 is made up of 19 amino acids. Trimming cost V 0 bases and J 0 bases; bases outside gene matches: 10. The germline CDR1 and CDR2 sequences are MNHEY and SMNVEV (reference sequence). The CDR3 DNA reads TGTGCCAGCAGTTTATCTCCTTCCCGACTAGCGAGCTCCTACAATGAGCAGTTCTTC. The encoded protein is CASSLSPSRLASSYNEQFF.

The CDR3 bases are TGTGCCAGCAGTAACCTGTCGCTCGTTGTCCAGGGACTTCCCTACGAGCAGTACTTC. Its protein product is CASSNLSLVVQGLPYEQYF. This sequence joins TRBV5-5 and TRBJ2-7; possibly TRBD2 for D (6 bases). The CDR3 extends over 19 amino acids. In germline, CDR1 is SGHKS, CDR2 YYEKEE (reference sequence). The ends were cut back, 5 bases at V and 2 bases at J, with 29 bases in the middle. The complete variable domain, with remaining parts taken from reference TRBV5-5 and TRBJ2-7, reads DAGVTQSPTHLIKTRGQQVTLRCSPISGHKSVSWYQQVLGQGPQFIFQYYEKEERGRGNFPDRFSARQFPNYSSELNVNALLLGDSALYLCASSNLSLVVQGLPYEQYFGPGTRLTVT.

The chain uses TRBV7-6 and TRBJ2-3; D is perhaps TRBD2 (6 bases). Trimming stripped 3 bases from V and 4 bases from J, with 11 bases between. The CDR3 consists of 14 residues. Looked up from germline, CDR1 is SGHVS and CDR2 is FNYEAQ. CDR3 sequence: CASSFGGGADTQYF. The CDR3 nucleotides read TGTGCCAGCAGCTTCGGCGGAGGGGCAGATACGCAGTATTTT.

The chain recombines TRBV9 with TRBJ2-1; 7 bases agree with TRBD2. The germline gives CDR1 SGDLS, CDR2 YYNGEE. Losses at the gene ends were 2 bases for V and 2 bases for J; bases not matched to a gene: 7. This CDR3 is 16 amino acids long. Here the CDR3 reads CASSVRRENAYNEQFF. Here the CDR3 DNA reads TGTGCCAGCAGCGTCAGGCGGGAGAATGCCTACAATGAGCAGTTCTTC.

The chain links TRBV5-1 to TRBJ2-5; possibly TRBD1 or TRBD2 for D (5 bases each). The V and J ends lost 4 bases and 2 bases respectively, with 12 bases between them. The CDR3 extends over 14 amino acids. The V gene's germline CDR1 is SGHRS and CDR2 YFSETQ. The CDR3 spells CASSRRGRQETQYF. The CDR3 coding sequence is TGCGCCAGCAGCCGAAGGGGACGGCAAGAGACCCAGTACTTC.

J is TRBJ2-1 and V is TRBV25-1; 12 nucleotides align to TRBD2. Germline CDR1 reads MGHDK; CDR2 reads SYGVNS. Unmatched junction bases numbered 7, after V lost 3 bases and J lost 7 bases. The CDR3 contains 16 residues. This chain's CDR3 is CASSELLAGGANEQFF. DNA of the CDR3: TGTGCCAGCAGTGAGTTACTAGCGGGAGGAGCAAATGAGCAGTTCTTC.

The rearrangement joins TRBV9 to TRBJ2-1; perhaps TRBD2 as D (5 bases). The CDR3 runs 16 residues. V lost 0 bases to trimming and J lost 0 bases, with 10 bases between them. From germline, CDR1 is SGDLS and CDR2 YYNGEE. For the CDR3, the DNA is TGTGCCAGCAGCGTAGGCGTCCGGGACTCCTACAATGAGCAGTTCTTC. Protein product: CASSVGVRDSYNEQFF.

The chain couples TRBV10-3 to TRBJ1-1, with D possibly being TRBD1 (6 bases). This CDR3 contains 13 residues. V was clipped by 7 bases and J by 4 bases, with 13 bases between them. Germline CDR1 reads ENHRY; CDR2 reads SYGVKD. The CDR3 is CAITGQQGTEAFF. Here the CDR3 DNA reads TGTGCCATCACTGGACAGCAAGGCACTGAAGCTTTCTTT.

This chain uses TRBV9 with TRBJ1-4; D not resolved. V lost 0 bases to trimming and J lost 1 base, with 7 bases between them. CDR3 size: 15 residues. Germline values: CDR1 SGDLS, CDR2 YYNGEE. Written as DNA, the CDR3 is TGTGCCAGCAGCGTAGAGGGAGTAACTAATGAAAAACTGTTTTTT. Translation: CASSVEGVTNEKLFF.

The chain couples TRBV28 to TRBJ2-7; 9 bases fit TRBD1. The CDR3 covers 15 residues. V gave up 4 bases and J gave up 2 bases; unmatched junction bases: 6. Germline CDR1 reads MDHEN; CDR2 reads SYDVKM. CDR3 in DNA: TGTGCCAGCAGTTCCCGGGACAGGGTTCCCTACGAGCAGTACTTC. Encoded protein: CASSSRDRVPYEQYF.

The rearrangement links TRBV7-9 to TRBJ2-1, with TRBD2 identical over 12 bases. Germline values: CDR1 SEHNR, CDR2 FQNEAQ (reference sequence). V lost 1 base and J lost 9; bases outside the gene matches: 10. The CDR3 is 17 residues long. The CDR3 protein is CASSLGLAGVNGGEQFF. DNA for the CDR3: TGTGCCAGCAGCTTAGGACTAGCGGGAGTCAACGGGGGTGAGCAGTTCTTC.

Note on this clone: The identical CDR3 is also encoded by other nucleotide sequences in the sample. This rearrangement joins TRBV4-2 to TRBJ2-3; D is unresolved. Germline CDR1 and CDR2: LGHNA and YNFKEQ. This CDR3 has 13 residues. V was cut by 0 bases and J by 6 bases, with 7 bases left in between. The CDR3 is CASSQDLPDTQYF. The CDR3 nucleotides read TGTGCCAGCAGCCAAGATCTTCCTGATACGCAGTATTTT.

This sequence joins TRBV27 and TRBJ1-2; weak D call: TRBD1 (6 bases). The ends were cut back, 2 bases at V and 7 bases at J, with 11 bases in the middle. The CDR3 spans 13 residues. Germline CDR1 and CDR2: MNHEY and SMNVEV (reference sequence). The CDR3 sequence is CASSLQGTSGYTF. The CDR3 nucleotides read TGTGCCAGCAGTTTACAGGGGACGAGTGGCTACACCTTC.

This sequence joins TRBV7-9 and TRBJ2-3; D gene unclear. Germline lookup yields CDR1 SEHNR and CDR2 FQNEAQ (reference sequence). This CDR3 is built from 15 residues. V lost 5 bases and J 2 bases, leaving 14 bases between the germline ends. The CDR3 reads CASSPQGTVTDTQYF. CDR3 sequence (DNA): TGTGCCAGCAGCCCCCAAGGCACTGTCACAGATACGCAGTATTTT.

V usage is TRBV19 and J usage is TRBJ2-7; maybe TRBD1 (5 bases). The V end lost 4 bases, the J end lost 0 bases, and 7 bases lay between the germline ends. This CDR3 is 13 amino acids long. Germline V lookup: CDR1 LNHDA, CDR2 SQIVND (reference sequence). CDR3 DNA: TGTGCCAGTAGTACCGGACACTCCTACGAGCAGTACTTC. Protein sequence: CASSTGHSYEQYF.

The chain employs TRBV5-4 and TRBJ1-4; possibly TRBD1 for D (5 bases). CDR3 length: 13 residues. Germline V gene lookup returns CDR1 SGHNT and CDR2 YYREEE (reference sequence). V was clipped by 5 bases and J by 8 bases, with 13 bases between them. The CDR3 nucleotides read TGTGCCAGCAGGCAAGCAGGGTACGAAAAACTGTTTTTT. It yields the protein CASRQAGYEKLFF.

The rearrangement uses TRBV7-2 and TRBJ2-1; 14 nucleotides line up with TRBD2. V shed 5 bases, J shed 5 bases, and the junction held 14 bases outside the gene matches. This CDR3 is 19 amino acids long. CDR1 is SGHTA and CDR2 is FQGNSA in the germline V gene. CDR3: CASSPGLAGVSISDNEQFF. As DNA, the CDR3 is TGTGCCAGCAGCCCGGGACTAGCGGGAGTATCGATATCGGACAATGAGCAGTTCTTC. Looking up the rest from reference TRBV7-2 and TRBJ2-1 gives the full variable domain: GAGVSQSPSNKVTEKGKDVELRCDPISGHTALYWYRQSLGQGLEFLIYFQGNSAPDKSGLPSDRFSAERTGGSVSTLTIQRTQQEDSAVYLCASSPGLAGVSISDNEQFFGPGTRLTVL.

This chain links TRBV2 with TRBJ2-7, with 9 bases identical to TRBD1. The trim removed 8 bases at V and 2 bases at J, leaving 4 bases unmatched. The CDR3 covers 13 residues. CDR1 and CDR2 from the germline V gene are SNHLY and FYNNEI. The CDR3 coding sequence is TGTGCCAGCTCTGGACAGGGGACCTACGAGCAGTACTTC. Residues: CASSGQGTYEQYF.

This rearrangement joins TRBV28 to TRBJ2-2, with 9 bases lining up with TRBD2. The CDR3 is made up of 14 amino acids. V dropped 5 bases and J dropped 13; count of bases not matched to a gene: 11. CDR1 is MDHEN and CDR2 is SYDVKM in the germline V gene. CDR3 in amino acids: CASSALRAGGPLFF. For the CDR3, the DNA is TGTGCCAGCAGTGCCCTACGGGCGGGAGGGCCGCTGTTTTTT.

The V and J genes are TRBV11-2 and TRBJ2-7; maybe TRBD1 (6 bases). Germline CDR1 and CDR2: SGHAT and FQNNGV. The CDR3 loop spans 13 amino acids. V lost 3 bases and J 6 bases, leaving 12 bases between the germline ends. DNA of the CDR3: TGTGCCAGCAGCTTGTGGGGGCCCCTCGAGCAGTACTTC. It encodes CASSLWGPLEQYF.

The chain joins TRBV2 to TRBJ1-5, with a tentative D call TRBD1 (6 bases). V dropped 0 bases and J dropped 0 bases, with 21 bases sitting between them. CDR3 length: 20 amino acids. CDR1 is SNHLY and CDR2 is FYNNEI in the germline V gene. CDR3 amino acids: CASSEARTRSGGLSNQPQHF. The DNA for the CDR3 is TGTGCCAGCAGTGAAGCCCGGACAAGGAGTGGGGGCCTTAGCAATCAGCCCCAGCATTTT. Using reference TRBV2 and TRBJ1-5 for the parts outside the CDR3, the full variable domain is EPEVTQTPSHQVTQMGQEVILRCVPISNHLYFYWYRQILGQKVEFLVSFYNNEISEKSEIFDDQFSVERPDGSNFTLKIRSTKLEDSAMYFCASSEARTRSGGLSNQPQHFGDGTRLSIL.

The chain combines TRBV2 with TRBJ2-1, with TRBD1 identical over 9 bases. The CDR3 is 19 amino acids. V was pared by 0 bases and J by 0 bases, with 9 bases of the junction left unmatched. The germline V gene has CDR1 SNHLY and CDR2 FYNNEI. CDR3 loop: CASSEASATTGGSYNEQFF. CDR3 DNA sequence: TGTGCCAGCAGTGAAGCATCGGCTACGACAGGGGGCTCCTACAATGAGCAGTTCTTC.

This chain links TRBV14 with TRBJ2-7, with TRBD2 matching over 10 bases. V trimming: 0 bases; J trimming: 12 bases; junction bases outside the gene matches: 8. This CDR3 is 14 amino acids long. CDR1 and CDR2 (germline): SGHDN, FVKESK. The CDR3 DNA follows: TGTGCCAGCAGCCAAGATCTGCCTAGCGGGAGTCTGTACTTC. Translating it yields CASSQDLPSGSLYF.

The chain has TRBV27 and TRBJ2-7, with a tentative D call TRBD2 (6 bases). CDR3 size: 14 residues. CDR1 and CDR2 from the germline V gene are MNHEY and SMNVEV (reference sequence). With 5 bases removed from V and 0 bases from J, the gap between germline ends came to 11 bases. The CDR3 DNA sequence: TGTGCCAGCAGTGAGGGACTTCACTCCTACGAGCAGTACTTC. As protein: CASSEGLHSYEQYF.

V gene TRBV27 combines with J gene TRBJ1-1; D not resolved. V lost 1 base to trimming and J lost 2 bases, with 8 bases between them. The CDR3 totals 14 residues. From germline, CDR1 is MNHEY and CDR2 SMNVEV (reference sequence). The CDR3 is CASSLLGSNTEAFF. The CDR3 bases are TGTGCCAGCAGTTTATTGGGCAGTAACACTGAAGCTTTCTTT.